This T cell receptor beta chain appears in the sequencing data of a study of blood T cell repertoires in COVID-19. About the research overall: Samples came from the United States, Italy and Spain, spanning acute and convalescent COVID-19. Nucleic acid was either cDNA or gDNA, and it came from T cells, B-cell-depleted T cells, or PBMCs.

Sequencing was performed with immunoSEQ multiplex PCR; in TCRdb, only in-frame clones are kept and a portion is missing. This table holds around 340,000 clones, around 90% found once. This clone was recorded only once. The Seattle patients, enrolled during active infection, were followed longitudinally. The CDR3 consists of 13 residues. Looked up from germline, CDR1 is GTSNPN and CDR2 is SVGIG (reference sequence). V lost 1 base, J lost 4 bases, and 8 bases lay in between. Sequencing was performed on peripheral blood. This TCR was sampled from a woman aged 55-75 years with COVID-19, enrolled during active disease. The rearrangement uses TRBV30 and TRBJ1-3, with D tentatively TRBD1 (6 bases). CDR3 nucleotides: TGTGCCTGGAGTGGGACAGCCGGAAACACCATATATTTT. It encodes CAWSGTAGNTIYF. Variable domain in full (rest from reference TRBV30 and TRBJ1-3): SQTIHQWPATLVQPVGSPLSLECTVEGTSNPNLYWYRQAAGRGLQLLFYSVGIGQISSEVPQNLSASRPQDRQFILSSKKLLLSDSGFYLCAWSGTAGNTIYFGEGSWLTVV.